Shown below are 26 T cell receptor beta chains from a single sample sequenced in a study of T cells in localized non-small cell lung cancer. Profiling relied on immunoSEQ multiplex PCR, and the TCRdb table lists in-frame clones only, not all of them. Of roughly 31,000 clones listed, about 89% are singletons. The material was peripheral blood, obtained before any cancer treatment. These receptors originate from a woman aged 40-69 years with stage I lung adenocarcinoma.

The gene calls are TRBV7-2 and TRBJ1-2; possible D gene TRBD1, 6 bases. The CDR3 is made up of 13 amino acids. Trimming removed 5 bases from V and 7 bases from J, with 14 bases in between. Germline V gene lookup returns CDR1 SGHTA and CDR2 FQGNSA. The CDR3 coding sequence is TGTGCCAGCAGCGAATGGACAGTGGGTGGCTACACCTTC. Its protein is CASSEWTVGGYTF.

The chain is built from TRBV5-6 and TRBJ2-1; tentatively, D is TRBD1 (5 bases). CDR1 SGHDT and CDR2 YYEEEE come from the germline V gene. This CDR3 has 14 residues. The V and J ends lost 3 bases and 4 bases respectively, with 11 bases between them. The CDR3 region has the DNA TGTGCCAGCAGCTCTCAAGGGGAATACAATGAGCAGTTCTTC. Translation: CASSSQGEYNEQFF.

The genes are TRBV7-3 and TRBJ2-3; TRBD2 matches 9 bases. With V trimmed by 5 bases and J by 1 base, 7 bases remained unmatched. This CDR3 region has 16 residues. CDR1 and CDR2 (germline): SGHTA, FQGTGA. CDR3 bases: TGTGCCAGCAGCCCCCGGCGGGGGGGCCGCACAGATACGCAGTATTTT. Translation gives CASSPRRGGRTDTQYF.

The V gene is TRBV13, the J gene TRBJ1-1; 8 nucleotides line up with TRBD1. The CDR3 length is 12 residues. Germline V gene lookup returns CDR1 PRHDT and CDR2 FYEKMQ (reference sequence). V gave up 5 bases and J gave up 12 bases; unmatched junction bases: 8. The CDR3 is CASSPGQGRTFF. The CDR3 DNA is TGTGCCAGCAGCCCAGGACAGGGTCGGACTTTCTTT.

The V gene is TRBV23-1, the J gene TRBJ1-6; the D gene is possibly TRBD1 (5 bases). TRBV23-1 is an ORF, with its function uncertain. Trimming took off 4 bases at V and 8 bases at J, with 15 bases between the two ends. This CDR3 comprises 15 residues. Here the CDR3 reads CASSPRVIQDSPLHF. The DNA of the CDR3 is TGCGCCAGCAGTCCCCGGGTCATACAGGATTCACCCCTCCACTTT.

The chain joins TRBV7-3 to TRBJ2-3; D not resolved. The ends were cut back, 0 bases at V and 3 bases at J, with 13 bases in the middle. Germline values: CDR1 SGHTA, CDR2 FQGTGA. The CDR3 consists of 16 residues. CDR3 loop: CASSLTPGPPTDTQYF. The CDR3 DNA reads TGTGCCAGCAGCTTAACCCCGGGCCCCCCGACAGATACGCAGTATTTT.

The chain links TRBV11-2 to TRBJ2-5, with 11 bases matching TRBD1. The CDR3 sequence is 18 residues long. From germline, CDR1 is SGHAT and CDR2 FQNNGV. The trim removed 5 bases at V and 2 bases at J, leaving 13 bases unmatched. The CDR3 loop reads CASSPLYPGQGGQETQYF. The CDR3 bases are TGTGCCAGCAGCCCCCTGTACCCGGGACAGGGGGGTCAAGAGACCCAGTACTTC.

V usage is TRBV9 and J usage is TRBJ2-3, with a possible D match to TRBD1 (6 bases). CDR1 and CDR2 from the germline V gene are SGDLS and YYNGEE. CDR3 length: 14 residues. Between the trimmed V and J ends, which lost 3 bases and 2 bases, there was a span of 10 bases. The CDR3 sequence: CASSAAGVTDTQYF. The DNA for the CDR3 is TGTGCCAGCAGCGCCGCAGGGGTCACAGATACGCAGTATTTT.

The chain links TRBV5-5 to TRBJ2-1, with unresolved D. The ends were cut back, 0 bases at V and 13 bases at J, with 17 bases in the middle. CDR1 SGHKS and CDR2 YYEKEE come from the germline V gene (reference sequence). The CDR3 loop spans 14 amino acids. The CDR3, as DNA: TGTGCCAGCAGCTTGGAGTGGCTAATATCCTCTCAGTTCTTC. Translating gives CASSLEWLISSQFF.

This clone came up a few times. The genes are TRBV4-1 and TRBJ2-1; perhaps TRBD1 as D (5 bases). V lost 0 bases, J lost 9 bases, and 6 bases lay in between. CDR3 length equals 12 residues. Germline V gene data show CDR1 as MGHRA and CDR2 as YSYEKL. Here the CDR3 DNA reads TGCGCCAGCAGCCAAGATACAGGTGAGCAGTTCTTC. Residues: CASSQDTGEQFF.

V usage is TRBV6-1 and J usage is TRBJ1-3; TRBD1 matches 7 bases. The ends lost 6 bases at V and 9 bases at J; junction bases unmatched: 5. The CDR3 runs 12 residues. Looked up from germline, CDR1 is MNHNS and CDR2 is SASEGT. The CDR3 sequence is CASSSGQATIYF. The CDR3 bases are TGTGCCAGCAGCAGCGGACAGGCCACCATATATTTT.

This chain connects TRBV7-3 to TRBJ1-1; D gene unclear. Trimming took off 4 bases at V and 2 bases at J, with 8 bases between the two ends. In germline, CDR1 is SGHTA, CDR2 FQGTGA. CDR3 length: 13 residues. DNA of the CDR3: TGTGCCAGCAGCTGGACGGTCAACACTGAAGCTTTCTTT. It yields the protein CASSWTVNTEAFF. Looking up the rest from reference TRBV7-3 and TRBJ1-1 gives the full variable domain: GAGVSQTPSNKVTEKGKYVELRCDPISGHTALYWYRQSLGQGPEFLIYFQGTGAADDSGLPNDRFFAVRPEGSVSTLKIQRTERGDSAVYLCASSWTVNTEAFFGQGTRLTVV.

In this sample, this clone turned up once. The V gene is TRBV10-3, the J gene TRBJ2-3; 9 bases are a match to TRBD2. The CDR3 length is 14 residues. The V segment lost 8 bases and the J segment 1 base; nucleotides outside the gene matches: 4. The germline gives CDR1 ENHRY, CDR2 SYGVKD. The CDR3: CAIGGGRGTDTQYF. CDR3 coding DNA: TGTGCCATCGGGGGCGGGAGGGGCACAGATACGCAGTATTTT.

The gene calls are TRBV2 and TRBJ1-5; TRBD1 agrees at 9 bases. Germline lookup yields CDR1 SNHLY and CDR2 FYNNEI. V lost 4 bases, J lost 7 bases, and 8 bases stayed unmatched. The CDR3 is made up of 15 amino acids. CDR3 sequence: CASSVRQGGGQPQHF. In DNA form, the CDR3 reads TGTGCCAGCAGTGTACGACAGGGGGGAGGGCAGCCCCAGCATTTT.

The chain uses TRBV7-9 and TRBJ1-2; 7 bases are shared with TRBD1. Germline V lookup: CDR1 SEHNR, CDR2 FQNEAQ (reference sequence). V shed 5 bases, J shed 4 bases, and the junction held 16 bases outside the gene matches. The CDR3 sequence is 17 residues long. DNA of the CDR3: TGTGCCAGCAGCCCCCGAGGGGGACAGACACTTTCCTATGGCTACACCTTC. Translated: CASSPRGGQTLSYGYTF.

This chain uses TRBV6-1 with TRBJ1-6; D is perhaps TRBD1 (5 bases). The CDR3 consists of 13 residues. Germline loops: CDR1 MNHNS, CDR2 SASEGT. The V end was cut by 9 bases, the J end by 7 bases, with 13 bases between. CDR3 nucleotides: TGTGCCAGTAGGGGAGGGGAGAATTCACCCCTCCACTTT. It codes for CASRGGENSPLHF.

Here the CDR3 DNA reads TGTGCCAGCATTGGTGGGGACACCGTATACAATGAGCAGTTCTTC. Translating gives CASIGGDTVYNEQFF. V gene TRBV28 combines with J gene TRBJ2-1; TRBD1 might be the D (6 bases). This CDR3 spans 15 amino acids. Germline loops: CDR1 MDHEN, CDR2 SYDVKM. V lost 7 bases and J 4 bases, leaving 17 bases between the germline ends.

The chain uses TRBV5-4 and TRBJ2-2; D is perhaps TRBD2 (6 bases). V was clipped by 4 bases and J by 4 bases, with 17 bases between them. The germline CDR1 and CDR2 sequences are SGHNT and YYREEE (reference sequence). The CDR3 totals 16 residues. CDR3 residues: CASSGRTRGGTGELFF. CDR3 DNA sequence: TGTGCCAGCAGCGGGAGGACGCGGGGAGGCACCGGGGAGCTGTTTTTT.

The chain is built from TRBV4-2 and TRBJ2-3; TRBD2 matches at 12 bases. CDR1 and CDR2 from the germline V gene are LGHNA and YNFKEQ. V was clipped by 1 base and J by 2 bases; unmatched bases: 7. The CDR3 runs to 18 residues. CDR3 DNA sequence: TGTGCCAGCAGCCAAGCGTCCGGACTAGCGGGGAACACAGATACGCAGTATTTT. This translates into CASSQASGLAGNTDTQYF.

This sequence joins TRBV27 and TRBJ2-1; maybe TRBD2 (5 bases). V gave up 7 bases and J gave up 7 bases, with 11 bases separating them. Germline V gene data show CDR1 as MNHEY and CDR2 as SMNVEV (reference sequence). This CDR3 region has 12 residues. This chain's CDR3 is CASTRSGNEQFF. The CDR3 coding sequence is TGTGCCAGCACTCGATCGGGGAATGAGCAGTTCTTC.

This chain links TRBV6-1 with TRBJ1-5; 9 bases are a match to TRBD1. This CDR3 is 16 amino acids long. Trimming cost V 1 base and J 12 bases; bases outside gene matches: 13. The germline gives CDR1 MNHNS, CDR2 SASEGT. CDR3 sequence: CASSEVVTGGRTLQHF. For the CDR3, the DNA is TGTGCCAGCAGTGAAGTTGTGACAGGGGGACGCACGCTCCAGCATTTT.

This chain joins TRBV5-5 and TRBJ1-1; D is perhaps TRBD1 (5 bases). This CDR3 spans 16 amino acids. CDR1 and CDR2 (germline): SGHKS, YYEKEE (reference sequence). The ends were cut back, 0 bases at V and 1 base at J, with 13 bases in the middle. The CDR3 bases are TGTGCCAGCAGCTTGGGCCCACACGGGACGAACACTGAAGCTTTCTTT. It yields the protein CASSLGPHGTNTEAFF.

The chain couples TRBV11-3 to TRBJ2-3; D not resolved. The CDR3 runs to 14 residues. CDR1 and CDR2 from the germline V gene are SGHNT and YENEEA. Trimming shortened V by 0 bases and J by 3 bases, and 7 bases separated the two germline ends. The CDR3 here is CASSLDLQTDTQYF. The CDR3 DNA is TGTGCCAGCAGCTTAGATCTCCAGACAGATACGCAGTATTTT.

The genes are TRBV9 and TRBJ2-1, with D hard to call. The CDR3 is 16 amino acids. In germline, CDR1 is SGDLS, CDR2 YYNGEE. Trimming left V 0 bases short and J 0 bases short, with 10 bases between. The CDR3 loop is CASSVERESSYNEQFF. CDR3 bases: TGTGCCAGCAGCGTAGAAAGGGAAAGCTCCTACAATGAGCAGTTCTTC. The full variable domain, rest sourced from reference TRBV9 and TRBJ2-1, is DSGVTQTPKHLITATGQRVTLRCSPRSGDLSVYWYQQSLDQGLQFLIQYYNGEERAKGNILERFSAQQFPDLHSELNLSSLELGDSALYFCASSVERESSYNEQFFGPGTRLTVL.

This chain joins TRBV7-2 and TRBJ2-7; D is perhaps TRBD2 (6 bases). The CDR3 length is 18 residues. Germline values: CDR1 SGHTA, CDR2 FQGNSA. The V and J ends lost 5 bases and 5 bases respectively, with 28 bases between them. CDR3 in amino acids: CASSLTGTETLVGHEQYF. The CDR3 DNA is TGTGCCAGCAGCCTCACCGGGACTGAAACCCTCGTCGGTCACGAGCAGTACTTC.

The CDR3 nucleotides are TGTGCAGGTCGCTTCCAGGGTAGCAATCAGCCCCAGCATTTT. This sequence encodes CAGRFQGSNQPQHF. The chain has TRBV12-2 and TRBJ1-5; the DNA was not compared with TRBD1, the D call given in the table. TRBV12-2 is given as a pseudogene. This CDR3 has 14 amino acids.